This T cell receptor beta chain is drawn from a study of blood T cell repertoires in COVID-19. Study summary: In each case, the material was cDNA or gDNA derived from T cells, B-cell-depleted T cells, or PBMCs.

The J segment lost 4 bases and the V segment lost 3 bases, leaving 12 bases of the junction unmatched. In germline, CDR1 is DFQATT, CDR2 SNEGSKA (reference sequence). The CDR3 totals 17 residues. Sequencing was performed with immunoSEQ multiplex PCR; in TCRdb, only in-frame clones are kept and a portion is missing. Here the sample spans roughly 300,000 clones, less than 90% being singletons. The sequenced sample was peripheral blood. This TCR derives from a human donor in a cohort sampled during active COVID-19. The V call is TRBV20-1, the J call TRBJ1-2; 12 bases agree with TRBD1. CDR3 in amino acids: CSASGTGGRGRVYGYTF. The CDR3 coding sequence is TGCAGTGCTAGTGGGACAGGGGGCCGGGGTAGGGTCTATGGCTACACCTTC.